The entry below gives a single T cell receptor (beta chain) sequence along with its context. TCRdb keeps only in-frame clones here, not all; method: immunoSEQ multiplex PCR. This table has tens of thousands of clones, around nine tenths appearing once. The sample originates from a study of blood T cell repertoires in COVID-19. V shed 6 bases and J 5 bases; nucleotides not matched to a gene: 14. Germline CDR1 is SEHNR and CDR2 is FQNEAQ (reference sequence). The CDR3 runs to 16 residues. The sequence was collected from a woman of 80 years or more with active COVID-19. The gene calls are TRBV7-9 and TRBJ2-5; 8 nucleotides align to TRBD1. Sequencing was done on a sample of peripheral blood. DNA for the CDR3: TGTGCCAGCAGTCAAGGAACCGGGACAGGATGGGAGACCCAGTACTTC. Protein sequence: CASSQGTGTGWETQYF.